In this sample, the clone carrying this T cell receptor (beta chain) turned up a few times. CDR1 and CDR2 from the germline V gene are ENHRY and SYGVKD. J gave up 1 base and V 10 bases, and 5 bases lay outside the gene matches. This CDR3 comprises 16 residues. The sample comes from a study of blood T cell repertoires in COVID-19. For the study at large: Samples representing acute and convalescent COVID-19 were sourced from the United States, Italy and Spain. Sources were T cells, B-cell-depleted T cells, or PBMCs; the material itself was cDNA or gDNA.

In the original analysis: Reference gene primer amplification in the assay estimated nucleated cell counts. Sequencing was performed with immunoSEQ multiplex PCR; in TCRdb, only in-frame clones are kept and a portion is missing. The V and J calls and clone size come from that table; D and trimming were worked out from the DNA. The data show over 200,000 clones, approximately 87% seen once. Sequencing used peripheral blood. The genes are TRBV10-3 and TRBJ2-2, with 14 bases lining up with TRBD2. This clonotype was obtained from a man aged 55 to 70 who had recovered from COVID-19. This chain's CDR3 is CATAGTSGRNTGELFF. The CDR3, as DNA: TGTGCCACCGCCGGGACTAGCGGGAGGAACACCGGGGAGCTGTTTTTT.